These 26 T cell receptor beta chains were sequenced from one sample in a study of shared clonotypes between healthy human individuals. TCRdb's copy holds only in-frame clones and misses some; the assay was immunoSEQ multiplex PCR. This table holds roughly 2.4 million clones, nearly 97% found once. Sequencing was carried out using naive CD4+ T cells sorted from blood. Subset described: CD45RA+ positively selected. The receptor source for this set is a man younger than 35 in good health.

J is TRBJ2-3 and V is TRBV5-1, with D possibly TRBD2 on 6 matching bases. CDR1 and CDR2 (germline): SGHRS, YFSETQ. V lost 4 bases and J lost 3, with 15 bases in between. The CDR3 covers 15 residues. The CDR3 is CASSETSSGTDTQYF. CDR3 DNA sequence: TGCGCCAGCAGCGAGACTAGTTCTGGGACAGATACGCAGTATTTT.

This clone appeared a few times. A junction end diverges from the germline sequence, so it may reflect a read error. The chain joins TRBV29-1 to TRBJ2-2; 7 nucleotides match TRBD2. The CDR3 is made up of 13 amino acids. Germline V CDR1 and CDR2: SQVTM, ANQGSEA. CDR3 nucleotides: TGCAGCGTTGACACCGCACAAGCGGGAACTCGGACGTGG. This encodes CSVDTAQAGTRTW.

The rearrangement uses TRBV11-2 and TRBJ2-5; no clear D gene. The V end was cut by 4 bases, the J end by 1 base, with 7 bases between. CDR1 is SGHAT and CDR2 is FQNNGV in the germline V gene. The CDR3 has 13 amino acids. This CDR3 reads CASSSYPQETQYF. CDR3 coding DNA: TGTGCCAGCAGCTCATATCCCCAAGAGACCCAGTACTTC.

The J gene is TRBJ2-3, the V gene TRBV30; D assignment may be TRBD1 or TRBD2 (6 bases each). Per germline, CDR1 GTSNPN and CDR2 SVGIG (reference sequence). Trimming took 2 bases from V and 0 from J, leaving 15 bases between them. There are 16 residues in the CDR3. The CDR3 bases are TGTGCCTGGAGTAAGGGGGGTCTCGTTAGCACAGATACGCAGTATTTT. Encoded protein: CAWSKGGLVSTDTQYF. Full variable domain (outside the CDR3, taken from reference TRBV30 and TRBJ2-3): SQTIHQWPATLVQPVGSPLSLECTVEGTSNPNLYWYRQAAGRGLQLLFYSVGIGQISSEVPQNLSASRPQDRQFILSSKKLLLSDSGFYLCAWSKGGLVSTDTQYFGPGTRLTVL.

The chain uses TRBV7-9 and TRBJ1-6; D may be TRBD1 (6 bases). This CDR3 has 15 amino acids. V was pared by 5 bases and J by 9 bases, with 17 bases between. The germline CDR1 and CDR2 sequences are SEHNR and FQNEAQ (reference sequence). CDR3 DNA: TGTGCCAGCAGCCCACCGGGCAGGGGATTTTCACCCCTCCACTTT. Protein product: CASSPPGRGFSPLHF.

V gene TRBV7-9 combines with J gene TRBJ1-1; D possibly corresponds to TRBD1 (6 bases). The CDR3 is made up of 15 amino acids. Germline loops: CDR1 SEHNR, CDR2 FQNEAQ (reference sequence). Between the trimmed V and J ends, which lost 3 bases and 3 bases, there was a span of 14 bases. Written as DNA, the CDR3 is TGTGCCAGCAGCTTTAGGAGGGAGGGGGACACTGAAGCTTTCTTT. Translated, it gives CASSFRREGDTEAFF.

CDR3 coding DNA: TGTGCCTGGAGCGCAGCCAGAAACGAGCAGTACTTC. The encoded protein is CAWSAARNEQYF. The chain has TRBV30 and TRBJ2-7, with D hard to call. V shed 3 bases and J shed 5 bases, with 11 bases lying between them. This CDR3 is built from 12 residues. The germline CDR1 and CDR2 sequences are GTSNPN and SVGIG (reference sequence).

The rearrangement uses TRBV2 and TRBJ1-2; 7 nucleotides match TRBD1. J gave up 0 bases and V 6 bases, and 13 bases lay outside the gene matches. From germline, CDR1 is SNHLY and CDR2 FYNNEI. The CDR3 loop spans 17 amino acids. The CDR3 here is CASRPTGKELANYGYTF. The CDR3, as DNA: TGTGCCAGCAGACCGACAGGGAAAGAGTTAGCTAACTATGGCTACACCTTC. The full variable domain, its missing parts supplied by reference TRBV2 and TRBJ1-2, is EPEVTQTPSHQVTQMGQEVILRCVPISNHLYFYWYRQILGQKVEFLVSFYNNEISEKSEIFDDQFSVERPDGSNFTLKIRSTKLEDSAMYFCASRPTGKELANYGYTFGSGTRLTVV.

The DNA of the CDR3 is TGTGCCAGCAGCTTGGAGCTCCAGGGCCCTACCGGGGAGCTGTTTTTT. Translation gives CASSLELQGPTGELFF. J is TRBJ2-2 and V is TRBV5-4, with D possibly matching TRBD1 (5 bases). Trimming took 0 bases from V and 5 from J, leaving 14 bases between them. This CDR3 comprises 16 residues. Per the germline V gene, CDR1 is SGHNT and CDR2 is YYREEE (reference sequence).

The chain combines TRBV19 with TRBJ1-1, with 8 bases aligning to TRBD1. CDR1 LNHDA and CDR2 SQIVND come from the germline V gene (reference sequence). V dropped 6 bases and J dropped 11; count of bases not matched to a gene: 14. This CDR3 has 14 amino acids. CDR3 loop: CASSLPGQGGSAFF. Here the CDR3 DNA reads TGTGCCAGTAGCCTCCCTGGACAGGGAGGATCGGCTTTCTTT.

The rearrangement links TRBV5-4 to TRBJ1-1; 7 nucleotides match TRBD1. Germline V gene sequence: CDR1 SGHNT, CDR2 YYREEE (reference sequence). The CDR3 runs to 15 residues. The ends lost 2 bases at V and 4 bases at J; junction bases unmatched: 8. The CDR3 reads CASSFNTGVATEAFF. The CDR3 DNA follows: TGTGCCAGCAGCTTCAATACAGGGGTGGCCACTGAAGCTTTCTTT.

V and J are TRBV6-1 and TRBJ1-2, with D perhaps TRBD1 (6 bases). The CDR3 totals 17 residues. Trimming cost V 4 bases and J 5 bases, with 23 bases left between them. Germline V gene data show CDR1 as MNHNS and CDR2 as SASEGT. The CDR3 DNA follows: TGTGCCAGCAGTGCGGGGGCCTTGGTGGGGCAAACTTATGGCTACACCTTC. This encodes CASSAGALVGQTYGYTF.

The chain couples TRBV4-3 to TRBJ2-1, with D unclear. The CDR3 covers 17 residues. V was shortened by 0 bases and J by 4 bases, with 16 bases between the two germline ends. Germline V gives CDR1 LGHNA, CDR2 YSLEER. CDR3 amino acids: CASSQDHEREEYNEQFF. CDR3 nucleotides: TGCGCCAGCAGCCAAGATCACGAGCGCGAAGAATACAATGAGCAGTTCTTC.

This clone was recorded only once. The V call is TRBV7-2, the J call TRBJ2-7; D is possibly TRBD2 (6 bases). V gave up 6 bases and J gave up 0 bases, with 9 bases separating them. Looked up from germline, CDR1 is SGHTA and CDR2 is FQGNSA. This CDR3 is built from 13 residues. The CDR3 DNA follows: TGTGCCAGCAGAGCGGGTAGCTCCTACGAGCAGTACTTC. Amino acid sequence: CASRAGSSYEQYF.

The genes are TRBV6-6 and TRBJ1-1; perhaps TRBD1 as D (5 bases). The CDR3 loop spans 15 amino acids. Trimming removed 2 bases at V and 4 bases at J, with 14 bases between. Germline CDR1 MNHNY, CDR2 SVGAGI (reference sequence). CDR3 sequence reads: CASSYGQGLGTEAFF. The CDR3 nucleotides are TGTGCCAGCAGTTACGGGCAGGGATTGGGCACTGAAGCTTTCTTT.

The chain joins TRBV5-4 to TRBJ2-7; TRBD2 matches at 8 bases. Germline CDR1 reads SGHNT; CDR2 reads YYREEE (reference sequence). CDR3 length equals 14 residues. V lost 5 bases and J lost 3; bases outside the gene matches: 7. In nucleotides, the CDR3 is TGTGCCAGCAGTCAGCGGGGGCGACTCTACGAGCAGTACTTC. It yields the protein CASSQRGRLYEQYF.

The V call is TRBV30, the J call TRBJ1-5; D perhaps matches TRBD1 (6 bases). Germline-derived CDR1 and CDR2 are GTSNPN and SVGIG (reference sequence). V was cut by 2 bases and J by 7 bases, with 12 bases left in between. The CDR3 runs to 13 residues. For the CDR3, the DNA is TGTGCCTGGAGTCAGGGGTTGGGGCAGCCCCAGCATTTT. This gives the protein CAWSQGLGQPQHF. The full variable domain, completed using reference TRBV30 and TRBJ1-5, is SQTIHQWPATLVQPVGSPLSLECTVEGTSNPNLYWYRQAAGRGLQLLFYSVGIGQISSEVPQNLSASRPQDRQFILSSKKLLLSDSGFYLCAWSQGLGQPQHFGDGTRLSIL.

The chain combines TRBV19 with TRBJ2-7; D unresolved. The CDR3 is 13 amino acids. Germline-derived CDR1 and CDR2 are LNHDA and SQIVND (reference sequence). Trimming took off 4 bases at V and 2 bases at J, with 9 bases between the two ends. CDR3 bases: TGTGCCAGTAGTAAAGGGCTCGCCTACGAGCAGTACTTC. Residues: CASSKGLAYEQYF.

The J gene is TRBJ1-6, the V gene TRBV5-8; no firm D call. V shed 7 bases and J shed 4 bases, with 15 bases lying between them. The CDR3 is made up of 15 amino acids. CDR1 and CDR2 (germline): SGHTS, YDEGEE. CDR3 sequence (DNA): TGTGCCAGCTGGGAGGCTCCCGAATATAATTCACCCCTCCACTTT. It specifies CASWEAPEYNSPLHF.

This chain links TRBV28 with TRBJ2-1, with 7 bases lining up with TRBD2. This CDR3 has 14 amino acids. Trimming cost V 8 bases and J 1 base; bases outside gene matches: 5. Germline CDR1 and CDR2: MDHEN and SYDVKM. CDR3 residues: CASFTGGSYNEQFF. CDR3 bases: TGTGCCAGCTTTACGGGGGGTTCCTACAATGAGCAGTTCTTC.

This chain uses TRBV30 with TRBJ2-5; 7 bases line up with TRBD1. The germline CDR1 and CDR2 sequences are GTSNPN and SVGIG (reference sequence). The CDR3 has 15 residues. V shed 0 bases, J shed 1 base, and the junction held 5 bases outside the gene matches. The CDR3, as DNA: TGTGCCTGGAGTGTACACGGACAGGTCCAAGAGACCCAGTACTTC. Translation gives CAWSVHGQVQETQYF.

A remark on this clone: A junction boundary mismatches the germline segment, possibly from a read error. The sample holds other DNA sequences that translate to the same CDR3. The chain employs TRBV7-7 and TRBJ2-1, with TRBD1 matching 7 bases. The CDR3 totals 13 residues. CDR1 SSHAT and CDR2 FNYEAQ come from the germline V gene (reference sequence). CDR3 sequence (DNA): TGTGCTAGCAGCACGGACAGGTACAATGAGCAGTTCTTC. This codes for CASSTDRYNEQFF.

The chain recombines TRBV28 with TRBJ1-2, with D unclear. V shed 3 bases and J shed 4 bases, with 6 bases lying between them. This CDR3 region has 12 residues. CDR1 is MDHEN and CDR2 is SYDVKM in the germline V gene. CDR3 residues: CASSFVAYGYTF. CDR3 nucleotides: TGTGCCAGCAGTTTTGTGGCCTATGGCTACACCTTC.

The gene calls are TRBV28 and TRBJ1-3, with TRBD1 identical over 9 bases. With 6 bases clipped from V and 0 bases from J, the junction kept 6 bases outside the gene matches. The CDR3 has 16 amino acids. Germline CDR1 MDHEN, CDR2 SYDVKM. Here the CDR3 reads CASSPGTGSSGNTIYF. The CDR3 DNA sequence: TGTGCCAGCAGCCCAGGGACAGGGAGCTCTGGAAACACCATATATTTT.

The chain couples TRBV7-8 to TRBJ2-3, with 7 bases matching TRBD1. This CDR3 spans 15 amino acids. Trimming cost V 0 bases and J 3 bases; bases outside gene matches: 3. The germline V gene has CDR1 SGHVS and CDR2 FQNEAQ. The CDR3: CASSLAGTATDTQYF. In DNA, the CDR3 is TGTGCCAGCAGCTTAGCGGGGACAGCGACAGATACGCAGTATTTT.

A note on this clone: The same CDR3 arises from other DNA sequences in this sample as well. The CDR3 region is CASSLLAGGSETQYF. DNA of the CDR3: TGTGCCAGCAGCTTATTAGCGGGGGGATCAGAGACCCAGTACTTC. The genes are TRBV7-3 and TRBJ2-5; 10 bases match TRBD2. The V gene's germline CDR1 is SGHTA and CDR2 FQGTGA. The CDR3 contains 15 residues. Trimming removed 2 bases from V and 4 bases from J; junction bases left unmatched: 4.